This T cell receptor (beta chain) was sequenced in a study of T cell clonotyping in hematopoietic cell transplantation. By sample fraction, this clone is medium-sized. The antigen remains undetermined. Notes on the study in general: Few recipient clonotypes overlapped donors; over 95% were de novo at given depth. Higher Inverse Simpson Index values in graft donor and pretransplant recipient predicted broader posttransplant TCR diversity. Pathologically expanded recipient clonotypes increased progressively from day 30 to day 180 as diversity fell.

CDR3 length equals 15 residues. V trimming: 2 bases; J trimming: 0 bases; junction bases outside the gene matches: 4. Germline V gene lookup returns CDR1 MNHEY and CDR2 SVGAGI. This table comes from immunoSEQ multiplex PCR, and its TCRdb copy is limited to in-frame clones, with some not included. The table records roughly 14,000 clones, over 75% of them present only once. The clonotype originates from a male patient aged 45-59 years who had an allogeneic stem cell transplant from an unrelated donor, so T cells may come from the graft donor. Some clones in this sample may be carry-over from other donors' samples. The chain links TRBV6-5 to TRBJ2-7; 7 bases match TRBD2. The input for sequencing was PBMCs, taken 100 days after allogeneic stem cell transplant. The CDR3 is CASSYQPSGSYEQYF. The CDR3 DNA is TGTGCCAGCAGTTACCAGCCTAGCGGCTCCTACGAGCAGTACTTC.